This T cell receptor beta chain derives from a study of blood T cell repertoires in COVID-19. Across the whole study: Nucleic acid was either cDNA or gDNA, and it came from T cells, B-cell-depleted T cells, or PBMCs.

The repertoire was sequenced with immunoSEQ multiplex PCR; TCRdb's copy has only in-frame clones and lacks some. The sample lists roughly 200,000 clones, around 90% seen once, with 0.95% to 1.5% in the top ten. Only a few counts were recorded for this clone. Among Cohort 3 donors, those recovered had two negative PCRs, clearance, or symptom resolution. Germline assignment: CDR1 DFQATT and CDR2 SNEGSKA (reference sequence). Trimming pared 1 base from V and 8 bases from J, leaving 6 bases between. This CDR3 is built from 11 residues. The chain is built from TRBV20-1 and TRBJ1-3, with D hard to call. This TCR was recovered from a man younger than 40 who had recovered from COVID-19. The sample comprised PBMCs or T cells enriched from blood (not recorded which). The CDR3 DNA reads TGCAGTGCTAGAGGGGGAGACACCATATATTTT. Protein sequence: CSARGGDTIYF.